One and the same sample provided the 11 T cell receptor beta chains below, sequenced in a study of CD8 T cells in Susac syndrome. It was with random hexamers that roughly 0.5 to 1 ug RNA was reverse transcribed. TCRdb independently ran MiXCR on the immunoSEQ multiplex PCR reads; one entry per CDR3 protein. The sample shows roughly 120,000 distinct CDR3 sequences, 90% to 95% of them seen only once. The sequenced sample was CD4+ T cells from PBMCs. Receptors originate from a human donor with multiple sclerosis.

The V gene is TRBV10-3, the J gene TRBJ1-5, with D maybe TRBD1 (5 bases). The V gene lost 7 bases and the J gene lost 2 bases, with 12 bases spanning the gap. CDR3 size: 14 residues. Per the germline V gene, CDR1 is ENHRY and CDR2 is SYGVKD. CDR3 residues: CAITAGRGNQPQHF. The CDR3 DNA is TGTGCCATCACAGCGGGCAGGGGCAATCAGCCCCAGCATTTT.

The chain carries TRBV6-2 or TRBV6-3 and TRBJ2-5; 8 nucleotides match TRBD2. The CDR3 sequence is 17 residues long. CDR1 and CDR2 from the germline V gene are MNHEY and SVGEGT. With 5 bases clipped from V and 2 bases from J, the junction kept 13 bases outside the gene matches. As DNA, the CDR3 is TGTGCCAGCAGTAATCCGCTTGGGAGCGGGGGACAAGAGACCCAGTACTTC. Translating it yields CASSNPLGSGGQETQYF.

This clonotype was seen a single time. The rearrangement joins TRBV9 to TRBJ1-6; 9 positions agree with TRBD1. Germline values: CDR1 SGDLS, CDR2 YYNGEE. The ends lost 4 bases at V and 8 bases at J; junction bases unmatched: 4. This CDR3 has 14 residues. The DNA for the CDR3 is TGTGCCAGCAGCCCCCGGGACAGGGATTCACCCCTCCACTTT. Translating it yields CASSPRDRDSPLHF.

V gene TRBV5-1 combines with J gene TRBJ2-2; maybe TRBD2 (5 bases). Trimming removed 4 bases from V and 1 base from J, with 11 bases in between. The germline V gene encodes CDR1 SGHRS and CDR2 YFSETQ. CDR3 length equals 15 residues. The CDR3 loop is CASSGRAVNTGELFF. As DNA, the CDR3 is TGCGCCAGCAGCGGGCGGGCCGTGAACACCGGGGAGCTGTTTTTT.

This chain links TRBV5-1 with TRBJ2-5; the D gene could be TRBD1 or TRBD2 (5 bases each). Germline V gene sequence: CDR1 SGHRS, CDR2 YFSETQ. V lost 6 bases, J lost 0 bases, and 12 bases lay in between. The CDR3 contains 14 residues. The CDR3 region is CASTWDPDQETQYF. The CDR3 DNA is TGCGCCAGCACCTGGGACCCGGACCAAGAGACCCAGTACTTC.

The gene calls are TRBV7-8 and TRBJ1-5, with a weak D call TRBD1 (5 bases). Germline CDR1 SGHVS, CDR2 FQNEAQ. Between the trimmed V and J ends, which lost 5 bases and 4 bases, there was a span of 18 bases. The CDR3 loop spans 16 amino acids. The CDR3 protein is CASSPTGGRRNQPQHF. CDR3 sequence (DNA): TGTGCCAGCAGCCCTACCGGGGGACGCAGGAATCAGCCCCAGCATTTT.

The chain combines TRBV5-6 with TRBJ2-1; D is possibly TRBD1 (5 bases). Germline V CDR1 and CDR2: SGHDT, YYEEEE. There are 13 residues in the CDR3. V shed 1 base and J shed 8 bases, with 10 bases lying between them. The CDR3 DNA reads as TGTGCCAGCAGCTTGTGGACAAACGATGAGCAGTTCTTC. Translating gives CASSLWTNDEQFF.

This clonotype has only one observation. The chain combines TRBV7-9 with TRBJ2-7, with D possibly being TRBD2 (6 bases). The CDR3 contains 15 residues. Trimming removed 3 bases at V and 4 bases at J, with 16 bases between. Germline V CDR1 and CDR2: SEHNR, FQNEAQ (reference sequence). The DNA for the CDR3 is TGTGCCAGCAGCTTTGTCGATAGCGGCAATTACGAGCAGTACTTC. It encodes CASSFVDSGNYEQYF.

The rearrangement uses TRBV18 and TRBJ2-1; weak D call: TRBD2 (5 bases). The CDR3 contains 15 residues. CDR1 and CDR2 from the germline V gene are KGHSH and LQKENI. Trimming pared 2 bases from V and 2 bases from J, leaving 10 bases between. The DNA of the CDR3 is TGTGCCAGCTCACCAAGCGGTGGGACCTACAATGAGCAGTTCTTC. Encoded protein: CASSPSGGTYNEQFF.

This clonotype came up once. The chain is built from TRBV7-2 and TRBJ2-6; D possibly corresponds to TRBD1 (6 bases). The CDR3 extends over 17 amino acids. CDR1 SGHTA and CDR2 FQGNSA come from the germline V gene. The V end was cut by 6 bases, the J end by 1 base, with 16 bases between. The CDR3 loop is CASRGRSGESGANVLTF. Here the CDR3 DNA reads TGTGCCAGCAGAGGGAGATCAGGGGAGTCTGGGGCCAACGTCCTGACTTTC.

The rearrangement joins TRBV12-3 or TRBV12-4 to TRBJ2-7, with TRBD1 as a possible D gene (6 bases). This CDR3 has 13 amino acids. V was cut by 1 base and J by 5 bases, with 9 bases left in between. The CDR3 sequence is CASSLVQGNEQYF. DNA for the CDR3: TGTGCCAGCAGTTTAGTACAGGGAAACGAGCAGTACTTC.